This T cell receptor (beta chain) was documented in a study of T cell responses to AZD1222 COVID-19 vaccine. Study results and caveats: Clonal diversity was possibly underestimated, and white British individuals and females predominated among donors. Repertoires in all cases were sampled only once the peak T cell response had passed.

Sequencing used immunoSEQ multiplex PCR; TCRdb keeps in-frame clones, though not all of them. There are 150,000 or so clones in the sample; 90% occur only once, and roughly 6% lies in the top ten. On this clone itself: The antigen is unknown. Distinct nucleotide sequences in the sample also encode this CDR3.

This specimen was peripheral blood, taken 28 days after the second AZD1222 dose. This clonotype was obtained from an adult who received the AZD1222 COVID-19 vaccine.

CDR3 loop: CASSQSGTGAYEQYF. CDR3 bases: TGCGCCAGCAGTCAATCCGGGACAGGGGCCTACGAGCAGTACTTC. This rearrangement joins TRBV4-1 to TRBJ2-7; 10 nucleotides align to TRBD1. Looked up from germline, CDR1 is MGHRA and CDR2 is YSYEKL. With 6 bases clipped from V and 2 bases from J, the junction kept 7 bases outside the gene matches. The CDR3 spans 15 residues.